Listed below are T cell receptor beta chains from one sample, sequenced in a study of shared clonotypes between healthy human individuals. Some clones are missing from TCRdb's copy, which holds only in-frame ones; the method was immunoSEQ multiplex PCR. This sample has 2 million to 2.5 million clones; roughly 93% occur once, and the top ten carry approximately 0.37%. Specimen: naive CD4+ T cells from PBMCs. These receptors were collected from a man aged 18 to 35 in good health. Some clones in this sample may be carry-over from other donors' samples. Each CDR3 is given without its conserved first and last residue. The D gene is left open where the match is weak.

j_call,v_call,d_call,cdr3_aa
TRBJ1-2,TRBV14,TRBD1,ASTRDRGFAYGYT
TRBJ2-3,TRBV7-3,TRBD2,ASSSGTSGFADTQY
TRBJ1-1,TRBV6-1,TRBD1,ASSGQGVNTEAF
TRBJ1-2,TRBV19,NA,ASSIAGQSYGYT
TRBJ1-1,TRBV27,TRBD1,ASSLYRGSTEAF
TRBJ2-7,TRBV27,NA,ASSFSLGMTYEQY
TRBJ1-5,TRBV10-3,NA,AISESLPSNQPQH
TRBJ2-1,TRBV27,TRBD2,ASSSQTGGSRHEQF
TRBJ2-2,TRBV7-3,TRBD2,ASSLWGLAPNTGELF
TRBJ2-2,TRBV2,TRBD1,ASRGTGGNTGELF
TRBJ2-7,TRBV5-1,TRBD2,ASSPGGAAQIHEQY
TRBJ1-1,TRBV30,NA,AASPGAETEAF
TRBJ1-2,TRBV7-9,NA,ASTLMNYYGYT
TRBJ2-1,TRBV2,NA,ASNRDIYNEQF
TRBJ2-1,TRBV15,NA,ATSVRASYNEQF
TRBJ2-1,TRBV18,TRBD2,ASSAGGKSYNEQF
TRBJ1-5,TRBV28,TRBD1,ASSPPPTGRNQPQH
TRBJ1-2,TRBV29-1,TRBD1,SVSGTGGYT
TRBJ1-1,TRBV5-1,TRBD1,ASSSGTGRTEAF
TRBJ1-3,TRBV2,NA,ASSGGVGNTIY
TRBJ2-1,TRBV5-1,NA,ASSLADYRRSNEQF
TRBJ2-7,TRBV4-1,NA,ASSRSRDTAYEQY
TRBJ2-2,TRBV7-9,NA,ASGINTGELF
TRBJ1-3,TRBV6-1,NA,ASSPDRMNTIY
TRBJ1-2,TRBV7-9,TRBD1,ASSLAGTDGYT
TRBJ2-7,TRBV25-1,NA,ASSEGWPTHEQY
TRBJ1-1,TRBV27,NA,ASSSLTPPKGGVTEAF
TRBJ2-5,TRBV19,NA,ASSIDRGAGETQY
TRBJ2-7,TRBV14,NA,ASSQDIKPYEQY
TRBJ2-4,TRBV6-1,NA,ASEGKELAKNIQY
TRBJ1-1,TRBV18,NA,ATSREQGPGTEAF
TRBJ2-1,TRBV5-6,NA,ASSLGNKGSEQF
TRBJ2-7,TRBV10-3,NA,AISYGPPHYEQY
TRBJ2-1,TRBV4-2,NA,ASSQGRVRGGSYNEQF
TRBJ2-5,TRBV7-8,NA,ASSLAYAGTAETQY
TRBJ2-3,TRBV18,NA,ASSPQGRGDTQY
TRBJ1-4,TRBV28,TRBD1,ASTRDRSNEKLF
TRBJ1-5,TRBV20-1,NA,SASGAEEH
TRBJ2-5,TRBV18,NA,ASSPLLQTRGGTQY
TRBJ1-1,TRBV29-1,TRBD1,SEQSRDRGLDTEAF
TRBJ1-5,TRBV2,TRBD1,ASSEEGQGPPQH
TRBJ2-7,TRBV28,NA,ASVLSGALDYEQY
TRBJ2-7,TRBV28,TRBD1,ASSPSDRGNRNEQY
TRBJ2-2,TRBV11-3,TRBD1,ASSPGQGNSGELF
TRBJ1-2,TRBV7-9,NA,ASSLDRDTTYGYT
TRBJ1-2,TRBV28,NA,ASSSAGVDYGYT
TRBJ1-1,TRBV9,NA,ASSVGAVNTEAF
TRBJ2-1,TRBV9,NA,ASSVWGSYNEQF
TRBJ1-2,TRBV28,NA,ASSPGQLLLYGYT
TRBJ2-3,TRBV7-2,NA,ASSLGTGLSTDTQY
TRBJ1-2,TRBV27,NA,ASSFSGGYGYT
TRBJ2-2,TRBV11-2,NA,ASSLFGELF